A single sample is the source of the 20 T cell receptor beta chains below, sequenced in a study of T cell changes during pregnancy in multiple sclerosis. Clones were sequenced by immunoSEQ multiplex PCR, and TCRdb holds only the in-frame ones, with some missing. The sample holds 40,000 to 45,000 clones, around 92% seen once. Sequenced material: CD4+ T cells from peripheral blood mononuclear cells, taken in the second trimester of pregnancy. These TCRs come from a female donor in good health, enrolled as a control in a pregnancy study.

The rearrangement joins TRBV19 to TRBJ2-5; 14 bases map to TRBD2. Germline values: CDR1 LNHDA, CDR2 SQIVND (reference sequence). V lost 3 bases, J lost 4 bases, and 4 bases stayed unmatched. The CDR3 length is 16 residues. CDR3 sequence: CASSMGLAGAGETQYF. The CDR3 region has the DNA TGTGCCAGTAGTATGGGACTAGCGGGAGCAGGAGAGACCCAGTACTTC.

Worth noting for this clone: One junction end disagrees with the germline gene, perhaps due to a read error. The CDR3 region is CASSKTSGRTNGQFF. The CDR3 nucleotides read TGTGCCAGTAGTAAGACTAGCGGGAGAACTAATGGGCAGTTCTTC. V gene TRBV19 combines with J gene TRBJ2-1; 12 bases line up with TRBD2. Germline CDR1 LNHDA, CDR2 SQIVND (reference sequence). The CDR3 spans 15 residues.

The CDR3 nucleotides read TGTGCCAGCAGCCGGGGGGCCGGACTAGCTGTGCAGTTCTTC. This encodes CASSRGAGLAVQFF. V is TRBV5-8 and J is TRBJ2-1; 8 nucleotides match TRBD2. Germline V lookup: CDR1 SGHTS, CDR2 YDEGEE. Unmatched junction bases numbered 12, after V lost 4 bases and J lost 12 bases. The CDR3 extends over 14 amino acids. Looking up the rest from reference TRBV5-8 and TRBJ2-1 gives the full variable domain: EAGVTQSPTHLIKTRGQQATLRCSPISGHTSVYWYQQALGLGLQFLLWYDEGEERNRGNFPPRFSGRQFPNYSSELNVNALELEDSALYLCASSRGAGLAVQFFGPGTRLTVL.

The V and J genes are TRBV25-1 and TRBJ1-6; 7 nucleotides line up with TRBD1. The CDR3 totals 13 residues. In germline, CDR1 is MGHDK, CDR2 SYGVNS. V shed 4 bases, J shed 8 bases, and the junction held 2 bases outside the gene matches. CDR3 nucleotide sequence: TGTGCCAGCAGTGCAACAGGGGATTCACCCCTCCACTTT. As protein: CASSATGDSPLHF.

The rearrangement links TRBV11-3 to TRBJ2-2, with 13 positions matching TRBD2. The CDR3 is 17 residues long. The germline V gene encodes CDR1 SGHNT and CDR2 YENEEA. The ends lost 0 bases at V and 4 bases at J; junction bases unmatched: 2. The CDR3 region is CASSLDGTSGVTGELFF. CDR3 nucleotide sequence: TGTGCCAGCAGCTTAGATGGGACTAGCGGGGTCACCGGGGAGCTGTTTTTT.

This chain uses TRBV6-5 with TRBJ2-1; a possible D gene is TRBD1 (6 bases). V lost 6 bases to trimming and J lost 0 bases, with 12 bases between them. Germline CDR1 is MNHEY and CDR2 is SVGAGI. This CDR3 spans 15 amino acids. CDR3 sequence (DNA): TGTGCCAGCAGCCCTAGACAGGCCTCCTACAATGAGCAGTTCTTC. It translates to CASSPRQASYNEQFF.

The V call is TRBV12-5, the J call TRBJ2-1; the D gene is possibly TRBD2 (6 bases). CDR1 is LGHNT, CDR2 FRNRAP, per germline. CDR3 length: 14 residues. Trimming removed 7 bases at V and 5 bases at J, with 15 bases between. CDR3 in amino acids: CASARPGGHNEQFF. The CDR3 DNA is TGTGCTAGTGCCCGGCCCGGGGGACACAATGAGCAGTTCTTC.

The chain uses TRBV7-3 and TRBJ2-7, with TRBD2 matching 11 bases. Germline loops: CDR1 SGHTA, CDR2 FQGTGA. The V and J ends lost 5 bases and 7 bases, in that order; junction bases with no gene match: 10. CDR3 length: 15 residues. DNA of the CDR3: TGTGCCAGCAGCCTAAGACTAGCGGGACCAAGGGAGCAGTACTTC. It encodes CASSLRLAGPREQYF.

The J gene is TRBJ1-2, the V gene TRBV7-9, with D unclear. The CDR3 has 14 amino acids. V gave up 2 bases and J gave up 2 bases, with 9 bases separating them. CDR1 and CDR2 from the germline V gene are SEHNR and FQNEAQ (reference sequence). The CDR3 region has the DNA TGTGCCAGCAGCTTACTTGGCACCAACTATGGCTACACCTTC. Its protein product is CASSLLGTNYGYTF.

The rearrangement joins TRBV19 to TRBJ2-1; 7 nucleotides line up with TRBD2. Germline V gene sequence: CDR1 LNHDA, CDR2 SQIVND (reference sequence). The CDR3 extends over 13 amino acids. Unmatched junction bases numbered 5, after V lost 3 bases and J lost 9 bases. CDR3 amino acids: CASSIHGRIEQFF. DNA of the CDR3: TGTGCCAGTAGTATCCACGGGAGGATTGAGCAGTTCTTC.

Only one count was recorded for this clone. The chain recombines TRBV11-2 with TRBJ2-1; D is perhaps TRBD1 (5 bases). Per germline, CDR1 SGHAT and CDR2 FQNNGV. V was trimmed by 5 bases and J by 2 bases, leaving 13 bases between them. CDR3 length: 15 amino acids. The CDR3 protein is CASSPRAYPYNEQFF. The CDR3 region has the DNA TGTGCCAGCAGCCCCAGGGCGTACCCCTACAATGAGCAGTTCTTC.

The chain combines TRBV27 with TRBJ2-3, with D possibly TRBD1 on 6 matching bases. CDR1 and CDR2 (germline): MNHEY, SMNVEV (reference sequence). The CDR3 has 14 amino acids. Trimming took off 7 bases at V and 4 bases at J, with 15 bases between the two ends. The DNA for the CDR3 is TGTGCCAGCAACCCCGACAGGAATGCAGATACGCAGTATTTT. Amino acids: CASNPDRNADTQYF.

The chain links TRBV5-1 to TRBJ2-2; D perhaps matches TRBD1 (5 bases). CDR1 SGHRS and CDR2 YFSETQ come from the germline V gene. V was shortened by 2 bases and J by 7 bases, with 12 bases between the two germline ends. The CDR3 length is 14 residues. Here the CDR3 reads CASSFQQGSGELFF. CDR3 sequence (DNA): TGCGCCAGCAGCTTCCAGCAGGGTAGCGGGGAGCTGTTTTTT.

V and J are TRBV15 and TRBJ2-3; 8 bases match TRBD2. Germline V gene sequence: CDR1 LNHNV, CDR2 YYDKDF (reference sequence). V was clipped by 3 bases and J by 0 bases; unmatched bases: 5. The CDR3 is made up of 16 amino acids. CDR3 nucleotides: TGTGCCACCAGCAGCGGGGTAGCGGGAAGCACAGATACGCAGTATTTT. As protein: CATSSGVAGSTDTQYF.

The rearrangement uses TRBV5-5 and TRBJ2-7; D is undetermined. Germline V gene data show CDR1 as SGHKS and CDR2 as YYEKEE (reference sequence). The CDR3 spans 17 residues. V was pared by 4 bases and J by 2 bases, with 22 bases between. CDR3 bases: TGTGCCAGCAGCCCTCTTAAGCCAATGAACGCCCCCTACGAGCAGTACTTC. The encoded protein is CASSPLKPMNAPYEQYF. The complete variable domain, with remaining parts taken from reference TRBV5-5 and TRBJ2-7, reads DAGVTQSPTHLIKTRGQQVTLRCSPISGHKSVSWYQQVLGQGPQFIFQYYEKEERGRGNFPDRFSARQFPNYSSELNVNALLLGDSALYLCASSPLKPMNAPYEQYFGPGTRLTVT.

Concerning this clone itself: The junction and the germline gene differ at one end; a read error may be behind it. The chain joins TRBV5-6 to TRBJ2-1, with 13 bases that match TRBD2. There are 14 residues in the CDR3. CDR1 and CDR2 from the germline V gene are SGHDT and YYEEEE. CDR3 bases: TGTGCCAGCAGCAGCACTAGCGGGGGGGTGATTGGTGTCTTC. Encoded protein: CASSSTSGGVIGVF.

This chain connects TRBV25-1 to TRBJ2-2; 10 nucleotides align to TRBD1. Trimming took 4 bases from V and 7 from J; bases not matched to a gene: 15. Germline V CDR1 and CDR2: MGHDK, SYGVNS. CDR3 size: 18 residues. CDR3 sequence reads: CASSARPGEDRGLGELFF. The CDR3 DNA is TGTGCCAGCAGTGCCCGACCTGGGGAAGACAGGGGGCTCGGGGAGCTGTTTTTT.

This clone was observed a handful of times. The V and J genes are TRBV4-1 and TRBJ1-4; D is uncertain. This CDR3 comprises 15 residues. CDR1 and CDR2 from the germline V gene are MGHRA and YSYEKL. V was shortened by 4 bases and J by 8 bases, with 17 bases between the two germline ends. The CDR3 DNA reads as TGCGCCAGCAGCCGAGAACGGGAGATCGTCGAAAAACTGTTTTTT. Amino acids: CASSREREIVEKLFF.

The genes are TRBV7-2 and TRBJ2-5, with 7 bases that match TRBD2. CDR1 and CDR2 from the germline V gene are SGHTA and FQGNSA. This CDR3 has 13 amino acids. V lost 3 bases to trimming and J lost 5 bases; unmatched junction nucleotides: 3. The CDR3 DNA sequence: TGTGCCAGCAGCTTTAGGACTAGTGAGACCCAGTACTTC. The encoded protein is CASSFRTSETQYF.

CDR3 protein: CATSRGHNSDRGYGYTF. CDR3 in DNA: TGTGCCACCAGCAGAGGCCATAACTCGGACAGGGGCTATGGCTACACCTTC. This chain joins TRBV15 and TRBJ1-2, with 9 bases matching TRBD1. Looked up from germline, CDR1 is LNHNV and CDR2 is YYDKDF (reference sequence). There are 17 residues in the CDR3. V lost 1 base to trimming and J lost 4 bases; unmatched junction nucleotides: 10.